The entry below describes one T cell receptor beta chain. Method: immunoSEQ multiplex PCR; TCRdb's copy keeps in-frame clones and lacks some. This sample has around 23,000 clones, with 85% found just once. This record comes from a study of control samples from healthy donors and cancer patients. Looked up from germline, CDR1 is LNHNV and CDR2 is YYDKDF (reference sequence). The V segment lost 6 bases and the J segment 2 bases; nucleotides outside the gene matches: 6. This CDR3 is built from 14 residues. The receptor's source is a man in his 60s with head and neck cancer. The J gene is TRBJ2-5, the V gene TRBV15; 7 bases agree with TRBD1. Material for sequencing was PBMCs. The CDR3 loop reads CATRGQLRQETQYF. CDR3 nucleotide sequence: TGTGCCACCAGGGGACAGCTCCGACAAGAGACCCAGTACTTC. Using reference TRBV15 and TRBJ2-5 for the parts outside the CDR3, the full variable domain is DAMVIQNPRYQVTQFGKPVTLSCSQTLNHNVMYWYQQKSSQAPKLLFHYYDKDFNNEADTPDNFQSRRPNTSFCFLDIRSPGLGDTAMYLCATRGQLRQETQYFGPGTRLLVL.